Listed here are 17 T cell receptor beta chains from one sample, sequenced in a study of cytomegalovirus exposure and HLA in healthy donors. PCR was performed using 60 Vbeta and 13 Jbeta primers. Only in-frame clones appear in the TCRdb table, and some are missing; sequencing was by immunoSEQ multiplex PCR. The sample yields some 180,000 clones, about 83% seen once. The sequencing sample was made of PBMCs. The receptors were gathered from a female donor in good health and CMV-seronegative.

V is TRBV10-3 and J is TRBJ1-2; TRBD1 might be the D (5 bases). The germline V and J ends were trimmed by 4 bases and 4 bases, with 7 bases remaining between them. Germline V CDR1 and CDR2: ENHRY, SYGVKD. This CDR3 is built from 12 residues. CDR3 residues: CAISGGIYGYTF. In DNA form, the CDR3 reads TGTGCCATCAGTGGGGGCATCTATGGCTACACCTTC.

The chain couples TRBV6-1 to TRBJ2-3; 8 nucleotides align to TRBD1. J was trimmed by 2 bases and V by 3 bases; bases with no gene match: 7. CDR1 and CDR2 from the germline V gene are MNHNS and SASEGT. The CDR3 extends over 16 amino acids. The CDR3, as DNA: TGTGCCAGCAGTGAGGGCAGGGGGCGAGACACAGATACGCAGTATTTT. Encoded protein: CASSEGRGRDTDTQYF.

J is TRBJ2-1 and V is TRBV5-6; 8 bases match TRBD1. Germline CDR1 reads SGHDT; CDR2 reads YYEEEE. V dropped 3 bases and J dropped 4; count of bases not matched to a gene: 9. The CDR3 has 16 amino acids. CDR3 amino acids: CASSSLGTGLYNEQFF. As DNA, the CDR3 is TGTGCCAGCAGCTCCCTAGGGACAGGACTATACAATGAGCAGTTCTTC.

The chain uses TRBV7-9 and TRBJ1-1; D is possibly TRBD1 (5 bases). Germline CDR1 is SEHNR and CDR2 is FQNEAQ (reference sequence). V was shortened by 6 bases and J by 2 bases, with 10 bases between the two germline ends. The CDR3 sequence is 13 residues long. The CDR3 sequence: CASRWTQNTEAFF. As DNA, the CDR3 is TGTGCCAGCAGGTGGACACAAAACACTGAAGCTTTCTTT.

The chain carries TRBV5-1 and TRBJ1-1, with 8 bases aligning to TRBD1. Germline V CDR1 and CDR2: SGHRS, YFSETQ. Trimming at V came to 2 bases and at J to 1 base, leaving 4 bases not matched to a gene. The CDR3 is 15 residues long. Here the CDR3 DNA reads TGCGCCAGCAGCTTTTGGACAGGGCAGAACACTGAAGCTTTCTTT. Translating gives CASSFWTGQNTEAFF.

The V and J genes are TRBV6-6 and TRBJ2-5; 7 nucleotides match TRBD2. Germline loops: CDR1 MNHNY, CDR2 SVGAGI (reference sequence). The CDR3 has 14 residues. V dropped 5 bases and J dropped 4; count of bases not matched to a gene: 7. The CDR3 loop reads CASSEWGRVETQYF. The CDR3 DNA is TGTGCCAGCAGTGAGTGGGGGAGGGTAGAGACCCAGTACTTC.

The CDR3 bases are TGTGCCAGCAGCTTGTACGGGACAGGAGATAACACTGAAGCTTTCTTT. Translating gives CASSLYGTGDNTEAFF. The chain has TRBV5-6 and TRBJ1-1; 8 bases map to TRBD1. The germline CDR1 and CDR2 sequences are SGHDT and YYEEEE. The length of the CDR3 is 16 residues. V lost 1 base to trimming and J lost 2 bases; unmatched junction nucleotides: 7.

This clone was seen a single time. V gene TRBV5-1 combines with J gene TRBJ2-7; 8 nucleotides align to TRBD1. Germline V gene lookup returns CDR1 SGHRS and CDR2 YFSETQ. The V segment lost 4 bases and the J segment 4 bases; nucleotides outside the gene matches: 10. The CDR3 has 15 residues. The CDR3 DNA sequence: TGCGCCAGCAGCACAAGACAGGGGCTTATGTACGAGCAGTACTTC. Translation: CASSTRQGLMYEQYF.

J is TRBJ2-2 and V is TRBV2; 9 positions match TRBD1. Trimming took 6 bases from V and 3 from J; bases not matched to a gene: 5. The germline CDR1 and CDR2 sequences are SNHLY and FYNNEI. The CDR3 covers 15 residues. CDR3 bases: TGTGCCAGCAGCGCCGGGACAGGGTACACCGGGGAGCTGTTTTTT. It specifies CASSAGTGYTGELFF.

The chain employs TRBV18 and TRBJ2-2; D not resolved. Trimming took 2 bases from V and 10 from J, leaving 5 bases between them. Germline V gene sequence: CDR1 KGHSH, CDR2 LQKENI. The CDR3 consists of 11 residues. DNA for the CDR3: TGTGCCAGCTCACCAGGGCCGGAGCTGTTTTTT. Translation: CASSPGPELFF.

The chain employs TRBV29-1 and TRBJ1-1; possibly TRBD1 for D (6 bases). Germline V lookup: CDR1 SQVTM, CDR2 ANQGSEA. The ends were cut back, 8 bases at V and 3 bases at J, with 16 bases in the middle. The CDR3 sequence is 13 residues long. CDR3 in DNA: TGCAGCACAAGCAGCACAGGGCACACTGAAGCTTTCTTT. It encodes CSTSSTGHTEAFF.

The V call is TRBV15, the J call TRBJ2-1; 13 nucleotides match TRBD2. Germline CDR1 reads LNHNV; CDR2 reads YYDKDF (reference sequence). The length of the CDR3 is 16 residues. The V gene end was trimmed by 1 base and the J gene end by 7 bases; junction bases not matched to a gene: 4. CDR3 amino acids: CATSRGLAGGNNEQFF. CDR3 coding DNA: TGTGCCACCAGCAGAGGACTAGCGGGAGGTAATAATGAGCAGTTCTTC.

The V call is TRBV6-1, the J call TRBJ2-3; D is unresolved. The V and J ends lost 4 bases and 3 bases respectively, with 5 bases between them. CDR3 length equals 12 residues. Per germline, CDR1 MNHNS and CDR2 SASEGT. The CDR3 coding sequence is TGTGCCAGCAGTGTCCTTACAGATACGCAGTATTTT. Translating gives CASSVLTDTQYF.

V and J are TRBV20-1 and TRBJ1-2; TRBD1 is a possible D gene (5 bases). The V gene's germline CDR1 is DFQATT and CDR2 SNEGSKA (reference sequence). The CDR3 is 11 amino acids. Trimming cost V 6 bases and J 5 bases, with 10 bases left between them. The CDR3 protein is CSARQRYGYTF. In DNA, the CDR3 is TGCAGTGCAAGACAGAGGTATGGCTACACCTTC.

This clone has more than one count but fewer than ten. J is TRBJ1-2 and V is TRBV27; D not resolved. CDR1 MNHEY and CDR2 SMNVEV come from the germline V gene (reference sequence). The CDR3 consists of 15 residues. Trimming shortened V by 4 bases and J by 3 bases, and 15 bases separated the two germline ends. CDR3 sequence (DNA): TGTGCCAGCAGTTCCCCCCGCTGGGGAGACTATGGCTACACCTTC. Protein sequence: CASSSPRWGDYGYTF.

The chain combines TRBV7-9 with TRBJ1-1; 9 bases align to TRBD1. Germline V CDR1 and CDR2: SEHNR, FQNEAQ (reference sequence). This CDR3 contains 15 residues. The ends lost 2 bases at V and 1 base at J; junction bases unmatched: 2. The CDR3 nucleotides read TGTGCCAGCAGCTTATCGGGACAGGGGAACACTGAAGCTTTCTTT. Encoded protein: CASSLSGQGNTEAFF.

This clone was seen a few times. The chain recombines TRBV2 with TRBJ1-6, with 7 positions matching TRBD1. The germline gives CDR1 SNHLY, CDR2 FYNNEI. V lost 6 bases, J lost 4 bases, and 3 bases stayed unmatched. CDR3 size: 14 residues. The CDR3 spells CASRGTAYNSPLHF. In DNA form, the CDR3 reads TGTGCCAGCAGAGGGACAGCTTATAATTCACCCCTCCACTTT.